This is a list of T cell receptor beta chains from one sample in a study of beta chain features in type 1 diabetes. Data came from immunoSEQ multiplex PCR; TCRdb stores just in-frame clones and leaves some out. Of 140,000 to 150,000 clones listed, roughly 53% are singletons. The source material was Tregs from blood. The receptor source for this set is a man between 18 and 35 years old in good health. Each CDR3 is given with its conserved first and last residue. The size field is filled for only some rows; it gives once, few, many or a size class.

few TRBV19 13 CASSRDRDYGYTF
- TRBV27 13 CASSRTGWPEAFF
- TRBV7-9 18 CASSLARGGASSTDTQYF
- TRBV7-9 15 CASSPRSTPTDTQYF
- TRBV7-3 12 CASSKNINEQFF
few TRBV2 16 CASSDLRTGVSYEQYF
- TRBV4-2 14 CASSQEATSYEQYF
few TRBV5-4 15 CASSLASGSVYEQYF
few TRBV7-9 16 CASSQTGASSYNEQFF
- TRBV29-1 15 CSVGSLAVSTDTQYF
- TRBV7-2 16 CASSYTSGPGGGTQYF